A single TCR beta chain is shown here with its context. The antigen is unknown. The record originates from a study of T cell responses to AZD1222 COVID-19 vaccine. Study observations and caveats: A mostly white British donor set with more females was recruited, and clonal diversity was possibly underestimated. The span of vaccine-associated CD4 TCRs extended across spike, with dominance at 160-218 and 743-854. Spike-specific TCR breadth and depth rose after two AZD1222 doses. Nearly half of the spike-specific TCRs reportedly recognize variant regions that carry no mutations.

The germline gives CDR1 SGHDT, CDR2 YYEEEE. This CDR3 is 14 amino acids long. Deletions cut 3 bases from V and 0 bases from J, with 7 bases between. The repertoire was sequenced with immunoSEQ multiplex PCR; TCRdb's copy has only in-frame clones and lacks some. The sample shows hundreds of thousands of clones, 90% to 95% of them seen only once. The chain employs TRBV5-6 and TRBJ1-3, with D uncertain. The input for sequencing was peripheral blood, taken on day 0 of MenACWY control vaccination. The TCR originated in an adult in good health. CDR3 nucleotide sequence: TGTGCCAGCAGCTGGGAGTCCTCTGGAAACACCATATATTTT. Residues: CASSWESSGNTIYF.